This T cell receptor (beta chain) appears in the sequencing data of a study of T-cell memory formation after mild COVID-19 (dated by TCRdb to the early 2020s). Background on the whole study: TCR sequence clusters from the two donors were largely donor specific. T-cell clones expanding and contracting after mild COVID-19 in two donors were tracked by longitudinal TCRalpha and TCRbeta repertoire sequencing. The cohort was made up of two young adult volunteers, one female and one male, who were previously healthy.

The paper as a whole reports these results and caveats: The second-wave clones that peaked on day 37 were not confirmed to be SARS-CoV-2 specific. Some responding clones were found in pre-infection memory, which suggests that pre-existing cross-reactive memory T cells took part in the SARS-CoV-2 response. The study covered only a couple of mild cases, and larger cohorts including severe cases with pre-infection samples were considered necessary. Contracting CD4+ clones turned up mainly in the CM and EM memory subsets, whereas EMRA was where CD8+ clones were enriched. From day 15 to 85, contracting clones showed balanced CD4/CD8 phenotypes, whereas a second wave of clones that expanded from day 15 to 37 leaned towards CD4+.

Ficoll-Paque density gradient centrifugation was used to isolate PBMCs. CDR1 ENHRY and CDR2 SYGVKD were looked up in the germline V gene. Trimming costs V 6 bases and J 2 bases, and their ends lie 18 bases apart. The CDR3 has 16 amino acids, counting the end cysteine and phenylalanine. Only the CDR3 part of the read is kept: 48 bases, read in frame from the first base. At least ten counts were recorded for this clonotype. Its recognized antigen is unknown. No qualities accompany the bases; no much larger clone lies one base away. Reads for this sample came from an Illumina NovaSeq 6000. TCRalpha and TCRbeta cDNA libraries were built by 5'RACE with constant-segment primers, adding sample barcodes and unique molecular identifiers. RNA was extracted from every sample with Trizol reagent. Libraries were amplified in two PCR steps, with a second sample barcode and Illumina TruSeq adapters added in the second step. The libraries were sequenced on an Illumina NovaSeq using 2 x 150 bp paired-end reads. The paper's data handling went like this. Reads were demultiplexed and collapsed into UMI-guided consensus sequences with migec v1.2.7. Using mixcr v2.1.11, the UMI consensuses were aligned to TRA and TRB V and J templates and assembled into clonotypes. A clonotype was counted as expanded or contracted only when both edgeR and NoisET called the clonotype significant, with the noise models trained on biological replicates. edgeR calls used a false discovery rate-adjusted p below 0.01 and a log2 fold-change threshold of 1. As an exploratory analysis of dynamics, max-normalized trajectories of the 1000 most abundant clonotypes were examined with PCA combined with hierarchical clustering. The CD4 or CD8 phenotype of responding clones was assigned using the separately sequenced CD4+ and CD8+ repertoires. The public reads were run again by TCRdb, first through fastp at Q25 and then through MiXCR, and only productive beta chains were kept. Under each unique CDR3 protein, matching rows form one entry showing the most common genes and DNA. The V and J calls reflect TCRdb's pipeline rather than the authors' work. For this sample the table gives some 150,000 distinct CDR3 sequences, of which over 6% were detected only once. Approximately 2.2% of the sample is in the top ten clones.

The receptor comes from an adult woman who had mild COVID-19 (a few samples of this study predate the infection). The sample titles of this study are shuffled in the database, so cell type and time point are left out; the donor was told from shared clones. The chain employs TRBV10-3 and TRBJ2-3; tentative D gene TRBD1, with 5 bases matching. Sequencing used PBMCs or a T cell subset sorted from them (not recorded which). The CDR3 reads CAIRQSEQGYTDTQYF. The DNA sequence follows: TGTGCCATCAGGCAGTCGGAGCAGGGCTACACAGATACGCAGTATTTT.